The rows below give T cell receptor beta chains drawn from one sample of a study of long-term antiretroviral therapy in people with HIV. Sequencing used immunoSEQ multiplex PCR; TCRdb keeps in-frame clones, though not all of them. The sample yields approximately 10,000 clones, around 84% seen once. Sequences were derived from unsorted PBMCs, sampled 7.2 years after starting antiretroviral therapy. The receptors stem from a man in his forties or fifties with HIV. Each CDR3 is given without its conserved first and last residue. Fields, in order: J gene, clone size, D gene, V gene, CDR3 protein. The D gene is left open where the match is weak. Not every row has a clone size; where given, it reads once, few, many or a size class.

j_gene: TRBJ2-1
abundance: -
d_gene: TRBD2
v_gene: TRBV7-2
CDR3aa: ASSLPTGLDYNEQF

j_gene: TRBJ2-7
abundance: -
d_gene: TRBD1
v_gene: TRBV7-9
CDR3aa: ASSYSDRDPYEQY

j_gene: TRBJ1-1
abundance: -
d_gene: -
v_gene: TRBV30
CDR3aa: AWSVLGVTEAF

j_gene: TRBJ2-1
abundance: few
d_gene: -
v_gene: TRBV27
CDR3aa: ASSSYKDEQF

j_gene: TRBJ2-1
abundance: -
d_gene: -
v_gene: TRBV7-9
CDR3aa: ATRLGYNEQF

j_gene: TRBJ2-1
abundance: few
d_gene: -
v_gene: TRBV6-1
CDR3aa: ASSEELGPWGEQF

j_gene: TRBJ2-7
abundance: -
d_gene: -
v_gene: TRBV6-1
CDR3aa: ASTEYRGSAYEQY

j_gene: TRBJ1-5
abundance: -
d_gene: -
v_gene: TRBV4-2
CDR3aa: ASSQDLGPDQPQH

j_gene: TRBJ2-2
abundance: -
d_gene: -
v_gene: TRBV5-6
CDR3aa: ASSLEFRGTNTGELF

j_gene: TRBJ1-2
abundance: -
d_gene: -
v_gene: TRBV29-1
CDR3aa: SVEDGGYT

j_gene: TRBJ1-2
abundance: -
d_gene: -
v_gene: TRBV11-2
CDR3aa: ASSLYAGANYGYT

j_gene: TRBJ1-1
abundance: -
d_gene: TRBD1
v_gene: TRBV28
CDR3aa: ASSAEGATEAF

j_gene: TRBJ2-1
abundance: -
d_gene: -
v_gene: TRBV29-1
CDR3aa: SAGHEQF

j_gene: TRBJ2-1
abundance: -
d_gene: -
v_gene: TRBV5-6
CDR3aa: ASSLRQGYNEQF

j_gene: TRBJ2-1
abundance: -
d_gene: -
v_gene: TRBV11-2
CDR3aa: ASAREPGPYNEQF

j_gene: -
abundance: -
d_gene: -
v_gene: TRBV15
CDR3aa: ATAPGTGISYEQY

j_gene: TRBJ2-2
abundance: once
d_gene: TRBD2
v_gene: TRBV6-5
CDR3aa: ASSFLAGDYTGELF

j_gene: TRBJ1-1
abundance: -
d_gene: TRBD1
v_gene: TRBV5-8
CDR3aa: ASSSYRGNTEAF

j_gene: TRBJ1-4
abundance: -
d_gene: -
v_gene: TRBV19
CDR3aa: ASRFGEKLF

j_gene: TRBJ2-7
abundance: -
d_gene: -
v_gene: TRBV2
CDR3aa: ASSDRVAYEQY

j_gene: TRBJ2-3
abundance: once
d_gene: -
v_gene: TRBV10-2
CDR3aa: ASSPGEGGQY

j_gene: TRBJ2-3
abundance: once
d_gene: -
v_gene: TRBV6-6
CDR3aa: ASRDGVGDTQY

j_gene: TRBJ2-1
abundance: -
d_gene: -
v_gene: TRBV7-8
CDR3aa: ASSLVDGEYYNEQF

j_gene: TRBJ2-3
abundance: -
d_gene: TRBD2
v_gene: TRBV2
CDR3aa: ASQLSGGGEDTQY

j_gene: TRBJ1-5
abundance: -
d_gene: -
v_gene: TRBV2
CDR3aa: ASSGGGGNQPQH

j_gene: TRBJ2-6
abundance: -
d_gene: TRBD1
v_gene: TRBV7-9
CDR3aa: ASSEAQGGFSGANVLT

j_gene: TRBJ2-1
abundance: -
d_gene: TRBD2
v_gene: TRBV7-9
CDR3aa: ASSPLAGVSNEQF

j_gene: TRBJ1-1
abundance: -
d_gene: -
v_gene: TRBV5-6
CDR3aa: ASSLEQGWNTEAF

j_gene: TRBJ2-3
abundance: once
d_gene: -
v_gene: TRBV5-1
CDR3aa: ASSLDSLDTQY

j_gene: TRBJ2-3
abundance: few
d_gene: -
v_gene: TRBV5-1
CDR3aa: ASSWERPPDTQY

j_gene: TRBJ2-7
abundance: -
d_gene: TRBD1
v_gene: TRBV15
CDR3aa: ATSRDPGTEYYEQY

j_gene: TRBJ2-3
abundance: -
d_gene: TRBD2
v_gene: TRBV11-2
CDR3aa: ASSTTSGDPRYTQY

j_gene: TRBJ2-1
abundance: -
d_gene: -
v_gene: TRBV7-9
CDR3aa: ASSLMLAEEL

j_gene: TRBJ1-2
abundance: -
d_gene: -
v_gene: TRBV6-5
CDR3aa: ASSYEPERELGGYT

j_gene: TRBJ2-5
abundance: -
d_gene: -
v_gene: TRBV7-7
CDR3aa: ASSQEGQGTGQETQY

j_gene: TRBJ1-1
abundance: -
d_gene: TRBD1
v_gene: TRBV4-1
CDR3aa: ASSQTAGTENTEAF

j_gene: TRBJ1-1
abundance: -
d_gene: -
v_gene: TRBV2
CDR3aa: ASSDGYTEAF

j_gene: TRBJ2-3
abundance: -
d_gene: TRBD2
v_gene: TRBV4-1
CDR3aa: ASSQGGRATQY

j_gene: TRBJ2-5
abundance: -
d_gene: TRBD1
v_gene: TRBV11-2
CDR3aa: ASSLGDRGKETQY

j_gene: TRBJ1-2
abundance: few
d_gene: TRBD1
v_gene: TRBV7-9
CDR3aa: ASSADRGRLVNGYT

j_gene: TRBJ1-5
abundance: few
d_gene: TRBD1
v_gene: TRBV4-1
CDR3aa: ASSQVTGGEGNQPQH

j_gene: TRBJ2-1
abundance: -
d_gene: TRBD2
v_gene: TRBV19
CDR3aa: ASSMVGTTLNEQF

j_gene: TRBJ2-3
abundance: -
d_gene: TRBD2
v_gene: TRBV7-9
CDR3aa: ASTHSSGGFTDTQY

j_gene: TRBJ2-5
abundance: -
d_gene: TRBD2
v_gene: TRBV4-1
CDR3aa: ASSQGLAETQY

j_gene: TRBJ2-7
abundance: -
d_gene: -
v_gene: TRBV11-2
CDR3aa: ASSWGRAYEQY

j_gene: TRBJ2-3
abundance: -
d_gene: -
v_gene: TRBV6-5
CDR3aa: ASSLEGEFTDTQY

j_gene: TRBJ1-1
abundance: -
d_gene: -
v_gene: TRBV29-1
CDR3aa: SVRPQGNTEAF

j_gene: TRBJ2-2
abundance: few
d_gene: -
v_gene: TRBV29-1
CDR3aa: SAGGVNTGELF

j_gene: TRBJ2-3
abundance: few
d_gene: TRBD2
v_gene: TRBV4-1
CDR3aa: ASSQDGGTSGGVDTQY

j_gene: TRBJ2-7
abundance: once
d_gene: -
v_gene: TRBV6-6
CDR3aa: ASSYSGSSYEQY

j_gene: TRBJ2-1
abundance: -
d_gene: TRBD2
v_gene: TRBV19
CDR3aa: ASSARGGSNEQF

j_gene: TRBJ2-7
abundance: -
d_gene: TRBD1
v_gene: TRBV7-2
CDR3aa: ASSRDRGYEQY

j_gene: TRBJ2-5
abundance: -
d_gene: -
v_gene: TRBV14
CDR3aa: ASSPRYTKSYQETQY

j_gene: TRBJ1-2
abundance: -
d_gene: -
v_gene: TRBV6-5
CDR3aa: ASSRTENYGYT